A single sample gave rise to the 22 T cell receptor beta chains below, sequenced in a study of T cells in Graves' hyperthyroidism and ophthalmopathy. Amplification targeted TCR beta CDR3 regions from RNA transcripts. With the HTBI primer set, the TCR CDR3 went through a first round of RT-PCR. TCRdb ran MiXCR on the multiplex PCR reads and lists one entry per CDR3 protein. The profile shows roughly 260,000 distinct CDR3 sequences, less than 15% of them singletons. The source material was blood. Every receptor here comes from a woman between 35 and 50 years old with Graves' hyperthyroidism that later progressed to Graves' ophthalmopathy.

As for this clonotype: This may arise from a read error, as a much more abundant clone is one base away. This chain's CDR3 is CASSVGQVGSTDTQYF. DNA of the CDR3: TGTGCCAGCAGCGTAGGACAGGTTGGAAGCACAGATACGCAGTATTTT. The gene calls are TRBV9 and TRBJ2-3; TRBD1 might be the D (6 bases). The CDR3 extends over 16 amino acids. From germline, CDR1 is SGDLS and CDR2 YYNGEE. Trimming cost V 0 bases and J 0 bases, with 11 bases left between them.

This clonotype was seen many times. The chain links TRBV12-3 or TRBV12-4 to TRBJ2-7; either TRBD1 or TRBD2 may supply D (6 bases each). The CDR3 has 15 residues. V was cut by 6 bases and J by 4 bases, with 19 bases left in between. CDR3 sequence reads: CASRPGHGGWYEQYF. DNA for the CDR3: TGTGCCAGCAGACCAGGGCACGGGGGCTGGTACGAGCAGTACTTC.

This clonotype was seen repeatedly, ten times or more. The rearrangement uses TRBV20-1 and TRBJ2-7; the match to TRBD2 covers 9 bases. The V segment lost 0 bases and the J segment 3 bases; nucleotides outside the gene matches: 6. The CDR3 is 15 amino acids. Germline V lookup: CDR1 DFQATT, CDR2 SNEGSKA (reference sequence). The CDR3 here is CSARDQASGNYEQYF. The CDR3 coding sequence is TGCAGTGCTAGAGATCAGGCTAGCGGGAACTACGAGCAGTACTTC.

This clonotype was detected ten times or more. The chain is built from TRBV20-1 and TRBJ2-3, with D perhaps matching TRBD2 (6 bases). The CDR3 has 16 residues. Per germline, CDR1 DFQATT and CDR2 SNEGSKA (reference sequence). Trimming stripped 2 bases from V and 6 bases from J, with 21 bases between. The CDR3 DNA reads TGCAGTGCTAGACCTATTGTCGGGGGTAATTGGGATACGCAGTATTTT. Translated: CSARPIVGGNWDTQYF.

In its sample, this clonotype was seen a few times. The genes are TRBV27 and TRBJ1-5, with a weak D call TRBD1 (6 bases). This CDR3 contains 15 residues. CDR1 is MNHEY and CDR2 is SMNVEV in the germline V gene (reference sequence). V was trimmed by 1 base and J by 5 bases, leaving 12 bases between them. The CDR3 DNA follows: TGTGCCAGCAGTTTATTGGGCAGGGGTGATCAGCCCCAGCATTTT. Protein product: CASSLLGRGDQPQHF.

This clonotype came up many times. The chain combines TRBV27 with TRBJ2-3; weak D call: TRBD1 (7 bases). Germline CDR1 reads MNHEY; CDR2 reads SMNVEV (reference sequence). The germline V and J ends were trimmed by 5 bases and 2 bases, with 17 bases remaining between them. The CDR3 has 16 amino acids. CDR3 DNA sequence: TGTGCCAGCAGTGCGGGACAGACCCTACTCACAGATACGCAGTATTTT. Translation gives CASSAGQTLLTDTQYF.

In this sample, this clonotype turned up many times. J is TRBJ2-1 and V is TRBV2; either TRBD1 or TRBD2 may fit D (5 bases each). Germline CDR1 is SNHLY and CDR2 is FYNNEI. V lost 4 bases and J 1 base, leaving 14 bases between the germline ends. The CDR3 spans 16 residues. This CDR3 is CASSARDPGSYNEQFF. The CDR3 nucleotides read TGTGCCAGCAGTGCCCGGGACCCTGGGTCCTACAATGAGCAGTTCTTC.

This clonotype was picked up one time. The chain couples TRBV5-1 to TRBJ2-7; TRBD2 matches 11 bases. Germline values: CDR1 SGHRS, CDR2 YFSETQ. The CDR3 has 15 residues. Trimming at V came to 6 bases and at J to 6 bases, leaving 11 bases not matched to a gene. Written as DNA, the CDR3 is TGCGCCAGCAATCCCGCCGGGACTAGCGGTGCCGAGCAGTACTTC. This encodes CASNPAGTSGAEQYF.

The sample holds one count of this clonotype. This chain connects TRBV2 to TRBJ2-3, with 8 bases that match TRBD2. V lost 1 base to trimming and J lost 1 base; unmatched junction nucleotides: 7. CDR3 size: 17 residues. CDR1 is SNHLY and CDR2 is FYNNEI in the germline V gene. DNA of the CDR3: TGTGCCAGCAGTGAAGGGTTGCGGGGGGCGGGCACAGATACGCAGTATTTT. Protein sequence: CASSEGLRGAGTDTQYF.

Note on this clonotype: This may be a read error, as it is one base from a much larger clone. The conserved final phenylalanine or tryptophan is absent from the CDR3, which likely points to a read error. The chain recombines TRBV27 with TRBJ2-7; weak D call: TRBD1 (6 bases). Trimming left V 0 bases short and J 3 bases short, with 15 bases between. Germline V gene sequence: CDR1 MNHEY, CDR2 SMNVEV (reference sequence). The CDR3 runs 16 residues. The CDR3, as DNA: TGTGCCAGCAGTTTATCGGTCGGGACAACTATCTACGAGCAGTACCTC. Protein: CASSLSVGTTIYEQYL.

The table lists this clonotype with many counts. The chain joins TRBV5-6 to TRBJ2-7, with TRBD2 identical over 10 bases. Germline V gene data show CDR1 as SGHDT and CDR2 as YYEEEE. The CDR3 loop spans 15 amino acids. Trimming took 2 bases from V and 5 from J; bases not matched to a gene: 7. The chain's CDR3 is CASSFGLAGAHEQYF. The DNA of the CDR3 is TGTGCCAGCAGCTTTGGGCTAGCGGGAGCCCACGAGCAGTACTTC.

There are many counts of this clonotype. J is TRBJ2-2 and V is TRBV12-3 or TRBV12-4; D is ambiguous. The CDR3 runs 16 residues. V was pared by 2 bases and J by 3 bases, with 13 bases between. The CDR3 here is CASSLIRVVDTGELFF. The CDR3 DNA sequence: TGTGCCAGCAGTTTAATTAGGGTGGTTGACACCGGGGAGCTGTTTTTT.

V and J are TRBV27 and TRBJ2-7; no firm D call. Germline V gives CDR1 MNHEY, CDR2 SMNVEV (reference sequence). The CDR3 loop spans 15 amino acids. V lost 6 bases, J lost 3 bases, and 18 bases lay in between. In nucleotides, the CDR3 is TGTGCCAGCAGGATCCAGCCGTCACTCTTCTACGAGCAGTACGTC. Residues: CASRIQPSLFYEQYV.

The V gene is TRBV6-1, the J gene TRBJ1-2, with 7 bases aligning to TRBD1. V lost 3 bases and J lost 0; bases outside the gene matches: 7. This CDR3 has 16 amino acids. CDR1 is MNHNS, CDR2 SASEGT, per germline. This CDR3 is CASSDFGTASNYGYTF. Written as DNA, the CDR3 is TGTGCCAGCAGTGATTTTGGGACAGCATCTAACTATGGCTACACCTTC.

This clonotype was counted many times. The J gene is TRBJ2-5, the V gene TRBV6-1; 9 bases agree with TRBD2. The CDR3 loop spans 14 amino acids. CDR1 and CDR2 from the germline V gene are MNHNS and SASEGT. The V segment lost 5 bases and the J segment 6 bases; nucleotides outside the gene matches: 7. CDR3: CASSIGTSRKTQYF. CDR3 DNA: TGTGCCAGCAGTATCGGGACTAGCAGGAAGACCCAGTACTTC.

As concerns this clonotype: A much larger clone lies one base from this, so it may be a read error. The CDR3 is CASSLDRRQTDTQYF. The CDR3 nucleotides read TGTGCCAGCAGTTTGGACAGGCGCCAGACAGATACGCAGTATTTT. The V gene is TRBV12-3 or TRBV12-4, the J gene TRBJ2-3; 7 bases fit TRBD1. After removal of 3 bases from V and 3 bases from J, the junction contained 6 bases not matched to a gene. There are 15 residues in the CDR3.

Ten or more counts support this clonotype. The chain couples TRBV11-2 to TRBJ2-7; maybe TRBD1 (5 bases). Germline assignment: CDR1 SGHAT and CDR2 FQNNGV. V was clipped by 3 bases and J by 4 bases, with 13 bases between them. The CDR3 contains 14 residues. CDR3 coding DNA: TGTGCCAGCAGCTTGGGTAGGGGAAGTTACGAGCAGTACTTC. It encodes CASSLGRGSYEQYF.

This clonotype was observed many times. The V gene is TRBV7-8, the J gene TRBJ1-5; 7 bases line up with TRBD1. Germline lookup yields CDR1 SGHVS and CDR2 FQNEAQ. This CDR3 is 14 amino acids long. With 4 bases clipped from V and 2 bases from J, the junction kept 2 bases outside the gene matches. The CDR3 loop is CASSSGGGNQPQHF. Written as DNA, the CDR3 is TGTGCCAGCAGCTCAGGGGGTGGCAATCAGCCCCAGCATTTT.

J is TRBJ2-5 and V is TRBV5-5; D is perhaps TRBD1 or TRBD2 (6 bases each). The germline V and J ends were trimmed by 3 bases and 9 bases, with 24 bases remaining between them. CDR3 length: 16 amino acids. Germline loops: CDR1 SGHKS, CDR2 YYEKEE (reference sequence). The CDR3 DNA is TGTGCCAGCAGCTCCCGGACTACTCAGGGACAACAGGCCCAGTACTTC. It translates to CASSSRTTQGQQAQYF.

The chain links TRBV28 to TRBJ1-4; TRBD1 matches at 10 bases. V shed 1 base, J shed 8 bases, and the junction held 7 bases outside the gene matches. The CDR3 totals 16 residues. CDR1 and CDR2 (germline): MDHEN, SYDVKM. CDR3: CASSLFFGQGEEKLFF. In DNA, the CDR3 is TGTGCCAGCAGTTTATTTTTCGGACAGGGGGAAGAAAAACTGTTTTTT.

The genes are TRBV4-1 and TRBJ2-3, with D tentatively TRBD2 (6 bases). Germline V gives CDR1 MGHRA, CDR2 YSYEKL. There are 16 residues in the CDR3. The V end was cut by 5 bases, the J end by 5 bases, with 20 bases between. The CDR3 nucleotides are TGCGCCAGCAGCGGAGGGGCAAGGCCTCCTCAAGATACGCAGTATTTT. This gives the protein CASSGGARPPQDTQYF.

This clonotype was picked up many times. The chain recombines TRBV3-1 with TRBJ1-5; D ambiguous. Trimming took off 1 base at V and 6 bases at J, with 13 bases between the two ends. This CDR3 is built from 15 residues. Looked up from germline, CDR1 is LGHDT and CDR2 is YNNKEL (reference sequence). CDR3 bases: TGTGCCAGCAGCCAAGCGTCATCACTCGGTCAGCCCCAGCATTTT. Translated, it gives CASSQASSLGQPQHF.